This TCR beta chain was sequenced in a study of prognosis after radiotherapy for stage I lung cancer. Whole-study context: For radiotherapy, patients got SBRT split into 3 to 5 fractions, giving a biologically effective dose of at least 100 Gy.

Genomic DNA yielded TCR beta CDR3, amplified by two-round multiplex PCR. Gene-specific TRBV and TRBJ primers were used in PCR round one. A single record per CDR3 protein comes from TCRdb applying MiXCR to the multiplex PCR reads. The sample lists roughly 27,000 distinct CDR3 sequences; about 45% were seen once. The V end was cut by 5 bases, the J end by 2 bases, with 7 bases between. Germline V CDR1 and CDR2: SGHVS, FQNEAQ. The CDR3 runs 13 residues. This clonotype is categorized as medium-sized (0.01 to 0.1%). This chain uses TRBV7-8 with TRBJ1-3; D gene uncertain. This receptor was identified in a donor aged 50 or older with non-small cell lung cancer. This material consisted of PBMCs, taken before or after stereotactic body radiation therapy (not recorded which). The CDR3 nucleotides read TGTGCCAGCAGCGGACTACCTGGAAACACCATATATTTT. It encodes CASSGLPGNTIYF.